Shown below are 21 T cell receptor beta chains from a single sample sequenced in a study of blood T cell repertoires in COVID-19. Method: immunoSEQ multiplex PCR; TCRdb's copy keeps in-frame clones and lacks some. The table has about 290,000 clones, around nine tenths seen once. The sample was peripheral blood. The source of these receptors is a woman under 40 with COVID-19, enrolled during active disease.

This clone has more than one count but fewer than ten. The genes are TRBV6-5 and TRBJ1-1; 7 nucleotides match TRBD1. Looked up from germline, CDR1 is MNHEY and CDR2 is SVGAGI. V gave up 1 base and J gave up 5 bases; unmatched junction bases: 7. The CDR3 covers 15 residues. The CDR3 nucleotides read TGTGCCAGCAGTTACTTGGGACAGAAGGAGACTGAAGCTTTCTTT. It translates to CASSYLGQKETEAFF.

The chain is built from TRBV28 and TRBJ2-1, with D possibly TRBD1 on 7 matching bases. CDR3 length: 15 amino acids. In germline, CDR1 is MDHEN, CDR2 SYDVKM. V was pared by 3 bases and J by 4 bases, with 13 bases between. The CDR3 sequence: CASSFRGAPYNEQFF. The CDR3 DNA reads TGTGCCAGCAGTTTCAGGGGGGCTCCATACAATGAGCAGTTCTTC.

The rearrangement joins TRBV5-1 to TRBJ1-2; D gene ambiguous. The CDR3 is 15 amino acids. The germline gives CDR1 SGHRS, CDR2 YFSETQ. Trimming pared 2 bases from V and 5 bases from J, leaving 16 bases between. The CDR3 here is CASSLTKGDLYGYTF. CDR3 nucleotides: TGCGCCAGCAGCTTAACAAAGGGAGACCTTTATGGCTACACCTTC.

This chain connects TRBV3-1 (or the pseudogene TRBV3-2) to TRBJ2-5; 11 bases line up with TRBD2. V lost 1 base to trimming and J lost 2 bases; unmatched junction nucleotides: 3. The CDR3 length is 16 residues. CDR1 LGHDT and CDR2 YNNKEL come from the germline V gene (reference sequence). The DNA of the CDR3 is TGTGCCAGCAGCCAAGGACTAGCGGGGAGACAAGAGACCCAGTACTTC. Its protein is CASSQGLAGRQETQYF.

This chain uses TRBV4-1 with TRBJ1-1, with 8 bases lining up with TRBD1. With 2 bases clipped from V and 8 bases from J, the junction kept 22 bases outside the gene matches. The length of the CDR3 is 19 residues. Germline V CDR1 and CDR2: MGHRA, YSYEKL. In DNA form, the CDR3 reads TGCGCCAGCAGCCAAAACTTTGGGGCTACGGGCAGGGGGCTGGCAGAAGCTTTCTTT. This gives the protein CASSQNFGATGRGLAEAFF.

This clone was detected once. The chain couples TRBV5-6 to TRBJ1-4; D not resolved. From germline, CDR1 is SGHDT and CDR2 YYEEEE. Deletions cut 2 bases from V and 5 bases from J, with 7 bases between. There are 13 residues in the CDR3. CDR3 residues: CASSLGRNEKLFF. DNA for the CDR3: TGTGCCAGCAGCTTAGGGAGGAATGAAAAACTGTTTTTT.

V is TRBV3-1 (or the pseudogene TRBV3-2) and J is TRBJ2-2, with D uncertain. The V end was cut by 4 bases, the J end by 2 bases, with 14 bases between. There are 16 residues in the CDR3. CDR1 and CDR2 from the germline V gene are LGHDT and YNNKEL (reference sequence). CDR3 sequence reads: CASSPLVGTNTGELFF. The DNA for the CDR3 is TGTGCCAGCAGCCCACTGGTGGGCACAAACACCGGGGAGCTGTTTTTT.

The chain links TRBV27 to TRBJ2-3; D is possibly TRBD1 (6 bases). V was cut by 2 bases and J by 6 bases, with 9 bases left in between. Per germline, CDR1 MNHEY and CDR2 SMNVEV (reference sequence). The CDR3 is 13 residues long. This chain's CDR3 is CASSLTGSDTQYF. CDR3 bases: TGTGCCAGCAGTTTAACAGGGAGCGATACGCAGTATTTT.

The chain recombines TRBV2 with TRBJ1-1, with D hard to call. Trimming cost V 2 bases and J 1 base, with 5 bases left between them. The germline V gene encodes CDR1 SNHLY and CDR2 FYNNEI. CDR3 size: 13 residues. The CDR3 loop reads CASSEPGNTEAFF. In DNA form, the CDR3 reads TGTGCCAGCAGTGAACCCGGGAACACTGAAGCTTTCTTT.

V and J are TRBV18 and TRBJ2-7; TRBD2 might be the D (7 bases). Germline values: CDR1 KGHSH, CDR2 LQKENI. With 6 bases removed from V and 4 bases from J, the gap between germline ends came to 16 bases. The CDR3 has 14 amino acids. The CDR3 region is CASSLHEGGYEQYF. CDR3 nucleotide sequence: TGTGCCAGCTCCCTACACGAGGGGGGGTACGAGCAGTACTTC.

This sequence joins TRBV24-1 and TRBJ2-3, with 7 bases fitting TRBD2. J was trimmed by 1 base and V by 1 base; bases with no gene match: 1. The germline CDR1 and CDR2 sequences are KGHDR and SFDVKD. The CDR3 consists of 15 residues. Written as DNA, the CDR3 is TGTGCCACCAGTGATTTTCGGGGGGGCACAGATACGCAGTATTTT. This sequence encodes CATSDFRGGTDTQYF.

The table lists this clone with a few counts. The chain carries TRBV28 and TRBJ2-3; 12 nucleotides match TRBD2. This CDR3 region has 15 residues. Germline CDR1 reads MDHEN; CDR2 reads SYDVKM. The junction had 6 bases not matched to a gene; V was cut back by 9 bases and J by 2 bases. CDR3 residues: CASLLAGGPTDTQYF. For the CDR3, the DNA is TGTGCCAGTCTACTAGCGGGGGGCCCCACAGATACGCAGTATTTT. The full variable domain, in which reference TRBV28 and TRBJ2-3 provide the parts outside the CDR3, is DVKVTQSSRYLVKRTGEKVFLECVQDMDHENMFWYRQDPGLGLRLIYFSYDVKMKEKGDIPEGYSVSREKKERFSLILESASTNQTSMYLCASLLAGGPTDTQYFGPGTRLTVL.

This clone was seen a handful of times. The chain carries TRBV6-2 or TRBV6-3 and TRBJ1-3; no clear D gene. Per the germline V gene, CDR1 is MNHEY and CDR2 is SVGEGT. Trimming took 6 bases from V and 9 from J, leaving 9 bases between them. The CDR3 length is 11 residues. The CDR3 reads CASSRRGTIYF. CDR3 sequence (DNA): TGTGCCAGCAGCCGGCGAGGCACCATATATTTT.

The table lists this clone with a count of one. This chain joins TRBV4-1 and TRBJ1-2; D remains unclear. The CDR3 covers 17 residues. V dropped 5 bases and J dropped 0 bases, with 19 bases sitting between them. Looked up from germline, CDR1 is MGHRA and CDR2 is YSYEKL. The CDR3 region is CASSRNWVRETNYGYTF. Here the CDR3 DNA reads TGCGCCAGCAGCAGAAATTGGGTCCGGGAAACTAACTATGGCTACACCTTC.

Of note for this clone: Other DNA sequences in this specimen translate into the identical CDR3. This chain uses TRBV19 with TRBJ1-2; 7 positions agree with TRBD1. Losses at the gene ends were 5 bases for V and 6 bases for J; bases not matched to a gene: 3. Germline CDR1 LNHDA, CDR2 SQIVND (reference sequence). The CDR3 has 12 amino acids. In DNA, the CDR3 is TGTGCCAGTAGTCGACAGGGAGATGGCTACACCTTC. It codes for CASSRQGDGYTF.

The CDR3 bases are TGTGCCAGCAGTTCACCGGGACAGGGGCTGGCGGCCCAGTACTTC. Protein product: CASSSPGQGLAAQYF. The chain recombines TRBV27 with TRBJ2-5, with 10 bases aligning to TRBD1. Germline CDR1 reads MNHEY; CDR2 reads SMNVEV (reference sequence). The CDR3 runs to 15 residues. With 4 bases clipped from V and 9 bases from J, the junction kept 11 bases outside the gene matches.

The CDR3 protein is CASSLESGGVYF. CDR3 bases: TGTGCCAGCAGCCTAGAAAGCGGGGGGGTCTACTTC. The chain combines TRBV4-2 with TRBJ2-5, with 10 bases aligning to TRBD2. The CDR3 runs 12 residues. With 4 bases clipped from V and 14 bases from J, the junction kept 7 bases outside the gene matches. Germline lookup yields CDR1 LGHNA and CDR2 YNFKEQ.

This clone appeared once. The chain links TRBV27 to TRBJ1-2; D call uncertain. CDR3 length: 17 amino acids. Between the trimmed V and J ends, which lost 4 bases and 5 bases, there was a span of 23 bases. From germline, CDR1 is MNHEY and CDR2 SMNVEV (reference sequence). CDR3 protein: CASSSRGRWGGSYGYTF. CDR3 sequence (DNA): TGTGCCAGCAGTTCGCGCGGACGGTGGGGAGGTTCTTATGGCTACACCTTC.

The chain carries TRBV6-5 and TRBJ2-7; 7 bases fit TRBD1. Germline V lookup: CDR1 MNHEY, CDR2 SVGAGI. V shed 5 bases, J shed 3 bases, and the junction held 10 bases outside the gene matches. This CDR3 is built from 15 residues. CDR3 coding DNA: TGTGCCAGCAGTCAACTGACAGGGCTGGTCTACGAGCAGTACTTC. As protein: CASSQLTGLVYEQYF.

This sequence joins TRBV29-1 and TRBJ1-2; the D gene is possibly TRBD1 (5 bases). Germline lookup yields CDR1 SQVTM and CDR2 ANQGSEA. The CDR3 contains 12 residues. Deletions cut 4 bases from V and 3 bases from J, with 9 bases between. This CDR3 is CSVVSGDYGYTF. The CDR3 coding sequence is TGCAGCGTTGTATCGGGGGACTATGGCTACACCTTC.

This sequence joins TRBV14 and TRBJ2-1; tentative D call: TRBD2 (7 bases). The germline V gene has CDR1 SGHDN and CDR2 FVKESK. V dropped 2 bases and J dropped 12 bases, with 29 bases sitting between them. The CDR3 has 18 amino acids. The CDR3 is CASSQSMLGGDRFHGQFF. CDR3 nucleotide sequence: TGTGCCAGCAGCCAATCTATGTTAGGGGGGGACCGGTTCCATGGGCAGTTCTTC.